The rows below give T cell receptor beta chains drawn from one sample of a study of T cells in Graves' hyperthyroidism and ophthalmopathy. Via MiXCR, TCRdb re-called the multiplex PCR reads, giving one row per CDR3 protein. Found here are about 420,000 distinct CDR3 sequences, about a sixth of them singletons; the top ten hold 7.5% to 9%. Material for sequencing was blood. These receptors were taken from a woman aged 18 to 35 with Graves' hyperthyroidism. Each CDR3 is given with its conserved first and last residue. The order of the fields is D gene, J gene, V gene, clone size, CDR3 DNA, CDR3 protein. A D gene is named only where the DNA matches it firmly. Clone size is given for some rows only: seen once, a few or many times, or a class if the clone is expanded.

TRBD1,TRBJ2-3,TRBV15,many,TGTGCCACAAACAGGGGGCAAGATACGCAGTATTTT,CATNRGQDTQYF
TRBD2,TRBJ2-7,TRBV7-3,many,TGTGCCAGCAGCCCCGGGGGAGCGGGGGCAATCTACGAGCAGTACTTC,CASSPGGAGAIYEQYF
-,TRBJ2-7,TRBV12-3/TRBV12-4,many,TGTGCCAGCAGATGGGGGGTCCCTTCCTACGAGCAGTACTTC,CASRWGVPSYEQYF
-,TRBJ2-7,TRBV12-3/TRBV12-4,many,TGTGCCAGCAGCTTACGCCAAGATCCATCCTACGAGCAGTACTTC,CASSLRQDPSYEQYF
TRBD1,TRBJ1-1,TRBV18,many,TGTGCCAGCTCACTCTCGAGACAGGGAGGAATCAGAGACACTGAAGCTTTCTTT,CASSLSRQGGIRDTEAFF
-,TRBJ2-7,TRBV5-1,few,TGCGCCAGCAGCTTGGAATTGGGAGTCGACGAGCAGTACTTC,CASSLELGVDEQYF
-,TRBJ1-3,TRBV3-1,-,TGTGCCAGCAGCCAAGTTAGTCGGGCCTACTCTGGAAACACCATATATTTT,CASSQVSRAYSGNTIYF
-,TRBJ1-4,TRBV4-1,many,TGCGCCAGCAGCCCACCCACACTTGGGCAGGGAGAAAAACTGTTTTTT,CASSPPTLGQGEKLFF
-,TRBJ2-5,TRBV28,-,TGTGCCAGCAGGACGCCGGGCCGGGAGACCCAGTACTTC,CASRTPGRETQYF
-,TRBJ2-7,TRBV7-9,many,TGTGCCAGCAGCTCCTCGGATCGAGGACTGCCCTACCACGAGCAGTACTTC,CASSSSDRGLPYHEQYF
-,TRBJ1-6,TRBV7-9,few,TGTGCCAGCAATCCCCCCGGACGCCCTGAACCCCTCCACTTT,CASNPPGRPEPLHF
TRBD2,TRBJ2-5,TRBV20-1,many,TGCAGTGCTCCAATACCGGGGGGGGAGACCCAGTACTTC,CSAPIPGGETQYF
TRBD1,TRBJ1-3,TRBV7-2,few,TGTGCCAGCAGCTTATGGGGACAGGGCACCGGAAACACCATATATTTT,CASSLWGQGTGNTIYF
-,TRBJ2-1,TRBV4-1,-,TGCGCCAGCAGCCGCGGCTCCGGGGGGCGCAATGAGCAGTTCTTC,CASSRGSGGRNEQFF
-,TRBJ1-2,TRBV18,-,TGTGCCAGCTCCCTGGGGGGAGATAACTATGGCTACACCTTC,CASSLGGDNYGYTF
-,TRBJ1-1,TRBV6-5,many,TGTGCCAGCAGTTACCCAGGTGGGAGCACTGAAGCTTTCTTT,CASSYPGGSTEAFF
-,TRBJ2-1,TRBV7-9,few,TGTGCCAGCCAGAGGGACACAGTCTACGAGCAGTTCTTC,CASQRDTVYEQFF
TRBD1,TRBJ2-7,TRBV6-5,many,TGTGCCAGCAGTTACAGGGACAGCTCCTACGAGCAGTACTTC,CASSYRDSSYEQYF
TRBD2,TRBJ2-5,TRBV4-2,few,TGTGCCAGCAGCCAAGAGGGCGGGGGGGCCCGGGAGACCCAGTACTTC,CASSQEGGGARETQYF
TRBD1,TRBJ2-5,TRBV6-1,many,TGTGCCAGCAGTGAAAGAGGTCCCGGGACAGGGACGGAGACCCAGTACTTC,CASSERGPGTGTETQYF
-,TRBJ1-1,TRBV4-2,few,TGTGCCAGCAGCCAGGGTACAGGGCAGGCTGAAGCTTTCTTT,CASSQGTGQAEAFF
TRBD2,TRBJ2-1,TRBV3-1,many,TGTGCCAGCGGCCCTAGCGGAGGTTACAATGAGCAGTTCTTC,CASGPSGGYNEQFF
TRBD2,TRBJ2-6,TRBV9,-,TGTGCCAGCAGCGGGTGGGAGGGAATGGATGGGGCCAACGTCCTGACTTTC,CASSGWEGMDGANVLTF
-,TRBJ2-2,TRBV5-5,many,TGTGCCAGCAGCTTCCACGGATCGAACACCGGGGAGCTGTTTTTT,CASSFHGSNTGELFF
-,TRBJ1-2,TRBV5-6,few,TGTGCCAGCAGCTTGTATAGGGCCGCGTTATATGGCTACACCTTC,CASSLYRAALYGYTF
-,TRBJ1-2,TRBV3-1,many,TGTGCCAGCAGCCAAGTAGGGGACGGCTACACCTTC,CASSQVGDGYTF
-,TRBJ1-2,TRBV24-1,many,TGTGCCACCAGTGACGACAGCGGAGAGGGCTACACCTTC,CATSDDSGEGYTF
TRBD1,TRBJ2-6,TRBV25-1,many,TGTGCCAGCAGTGAATTCCCACAGGGGACTGGGGCCAACGTCCTGACTTTC,CASSEFPQGTGANVLTF
-,TRBJ2-7,TRBV12-3/TRBV12-4,many,TGTGCCAGCAGCTCTACCTCCTACGAGCAGTACTTC,CASSSTSYEQYF
-,TRBJ1-5,TRBV7-8,many,TGTGCCAGCAGCTCAGGGTTTGACCACGGGACACTTCATCAGCCCCAGCATTTT,CASSSGFDHGTLHQPQHF
TRBD1,TRBJ1-1,TRBV7-3,many,TGTGCCAGCAGCTTAACGCGGGACAGAACGACTGAAGCTTTCTTT,CASSLTRDRTTEAFF
-,TRBJ2-5,TRBV12-5,-,TGTGCTAGTGGTTTGGTAGGCCTCGTGGAGACCCAGTACTTC,CASGLVGLVETQYF
TRBD1,TRBJ1-6,TRBV7-6,-,TGTGCCAGCGGCTTAGGGACAGGGGGCAACCCCGATTCACCCCTCCACTTT,CASGLGTGGNPDSPLHF
-,TRBJ1-1,TRBV18,many,TGTGCCAGCTCACCCGGGACCAAGGGGATGAACACTGAAGCTTTCTTT,CASSPGTKGMNTEAFF
TRBD1,TRBJ1-2,TRBV27,-,TGTGCCAGCAGATCTTTGACCGGGACAGGGAGGGAGGATGGCTACACCTTC,CASRSLTGTGREDGYTF
-,TRBJ2-1,TRBV3-1,-,TGTGCCAGCAGGCGGGGAGAGGGATCCGATGAGCAGTTCTTC,CASRRGEGSDEQFF
-,TRBJ2-1,TRBV4-2,-,TGTGCCAGCAGCCAAGATGCCTACAGCTCCTACAATGAGCAGTTCTTC,CASSQDAYSSYNEQFF
-,TRBJ2-7,TRBV11-1,many,TGTGCCAGCAGCTTAGTAGGGTTCGAGCAGTACTTC,CASSLVGFEQYF
-,TRBJ2-5,TRBV7-9,many,TGTGCCAGCAGCCCTATCAGGGTTTCCGCTTGGGAGACCCAGTACTTC,CASSPIRVSAWETQYF
-,TRBJ1-5,TRBV27,many,TGTGCCAGCAGTTTATGGAATCAGCCCCAGCATTTT,CASSLWNQPQHF
-,TRBJ2-3,TRBV12-3/TRBV12-4,many,TGTGCCAGCAGTTTCGTGGGGGGTTCTAGCACAGATACGCAGTATTTT,CASSFVGGSSTDTQYF